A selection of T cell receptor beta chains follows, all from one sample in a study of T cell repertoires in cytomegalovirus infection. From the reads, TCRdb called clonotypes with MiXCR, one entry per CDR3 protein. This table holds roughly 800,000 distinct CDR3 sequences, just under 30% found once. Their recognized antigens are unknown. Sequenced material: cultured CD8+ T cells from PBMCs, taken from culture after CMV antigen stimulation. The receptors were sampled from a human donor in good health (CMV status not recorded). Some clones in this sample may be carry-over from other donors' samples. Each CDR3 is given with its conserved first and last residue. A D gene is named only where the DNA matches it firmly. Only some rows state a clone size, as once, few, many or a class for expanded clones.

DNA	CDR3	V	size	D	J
TGTGCCAGCAGCTTAGGATGGGGGGCCAATGAGCAGTTCTTC	CASSLGWGANEQFF	TRBV7-6	many	.	TRBJ2-1
TGTGCCAGCAGCTTGGTTCAGAACCAAGAGACCCAGTACTTC	CASSLVQNQETQYF	TRBV7-6	few	.	TRBJ2-5
TGTGCCAGCAGCTTGACGGGGGGTTGGACAGATACGCAGTATTTT	CASSLTGGWTDTQYF	TRBV7-8	.	TRBD2	TRBJ2-3
TGTGCCAGTAGTATAGTACGGATCGAAACCTACAATGAGCAGTTCTTC	CASSIVRIETYNEQFF	TRBV19	many	.	TRBJ2-1
TGCGCCAACAGTGGCCGGACAGGAAAAGCCAAAAACATTCAGTACTTC	CANSGRTGKAKNIQYF	TRBV10-1	.	TRBD1	TRBJ2-4
TGTGCCACCAGTGGAAAGGGGTCGGAGCCAGTCCACACTGAAGCTTTCTTT	CATSGKGSEPVHTEAFF	TRBV24-1	.	.	TRBJ1-1
TGCAGTGCCCCCTCCGGTTGGACAGATACGCAGTATTTT	CSAPSGWTDTQYF	TRBV20-1	.	.	TRBJ2-3
TGTGCCAGCAGCGTCCCCGGAGGGGGGGACACTGAAGCTTTCTTT	CASSVPGGGDTEAFF	TRBV9	.	.	TRBJ1-1
TGTGCTAGCAGCTTAGGGTTATGGCAGGGGATTGGGGAGACCCAGTACTTC	CASSLGLWQGIGETQYF	TRBV7-6	.	.	TRBJ2-5
TGTGCCAGCAGTTCTGTGACTAGTAACACAGATACGCAGTATTTT	CASSSVTSNTDTQYF	TRBV6-2/TRBV6-3	few	.	TRBJ2-3
TGTGCCAGCAGTCCACAGGGGGCGATTGGCTACACCTTC	CASSPQGAIGYTF	TRBV28	.	TRBD1	TRBJ1-2
TGTGCCAGCAGCGGAGGGACGGGCAATCAGCCCCAGCATTTT	CASSGGTGNQPQHF	TRBV7-9	many	.	TRBJ1-5
TGTGCCAGCAGGGGGACAGGGGCCGGGGTTGAGACCCAGTACTTC	CASRGTGAGVETQYF	TRBV2	.	TRBD1	TRBJ2-5
TGTGCCAGTAGTATAACCCCTCGGGGGGTTGGGGAGCTGTTTTTT	CASSITPRGVGELFF	TRBV19	few	TRBD2	TRBJ2-2
TGTGCCAGCAGTGACTTCGACAGGGGCTACTTGCTCGAGACCCAGTACTTC	CASSDFDRGYLLETQYF	TRBV2	few	TRBD1	TRBJ2-5
TGTGCCAGCAGCCCGCGGACTAGCGGGGAGTACAATGAGCAGTTCTTC	CASSPRTSGEYNEQFF	TRBV12-3/TRBV12-4	.	TRBD2	TRBJ2-1
TGTGCCAGCAAATTACCCGGGTCAGACTCTGGGGCCAACGTCCTGACTTTC	CASKLPGSDSGANVLTF	TRBV28	few	.	TRBJ2-6
TGTGCCAGCAGCCAAGATGCCCACCAGGGAAACACCATATATTTT	CASSQDAHQGNTIYF	TRBV3-1	many	.	TRBJ1-3
TGTGCCAGCACTTACGAAGGGGGCAAGGGCTATGGCTACACCTTC	CASTYEGGKGYGYTF	TRBV6-5	few	TRBD1	TRBJ1-2
TGTGCCAGCAGTTTTGACAGGGGGGAATTTTTCAACAATGAGCAGTTCTTC	CASSFDRGEFFNNEQFF	TRBV12-3/TRBV12-4	.	TRBD1	TRBJ2-1
TGTGCCAGCAGTTTTACCAGGGGGGACTCACCCCTCCACTTT	CASSFTRGDSPLHF	TRBV12-3/TRBV12-4	.	TRBD1	TRBJ1-6